The present TCR beta chain was sequenced within a study of T-cell memory formation after mild COVID-19. The study, taken as a whole, reports: Largely, contracting CD4+ clones fell within CM and EM, and contracting CD8+ clones within EMRA. Specificity for SARS-CoV-2 was not confirmed among the second-wave clones peaking on day 37.

TCR alpha and TCR beta cDNA libraries with sample barcodes and UMIs came from 5'RACE using constant-segment primers. TCRdb processed the 5' RACE reads anew with MiXCR; each CDR3 protein has one entry. The sample comprises some 490,000 distinct CDR3 sequences, 15% to 20% of which are singletons, and roughly 12% rests with the top ten. This CDR3 has 16 residues. CDR1 is SGHTA, CDR2 FQGTGA, per germline. The trim removed 5 bases at V and 5 bases at J, leaving 8 bases unmatched. This clonotype has more than one count but fewer than ten. Its cognate antigen is unknown. Sequences were obtained from PBMCs or a T cell subset sorted from them (not recorded which). The TCR originated in an adult woman who had mild COVID-19 (a few samples of this study predate the infection). Cell type and time point are not known. The V and J genes are TRBV7-3 and TRBJ2-3; 12 bases fit TRBD2. The CDR3 loop is CASSATSGSGGDTQYF. Written as DNA, the CDR3 is TGTGCCAGCAGCGCGACTAGCGGGAGTGGTGGAGATACGCAGTATTTT.